The clone carrying this TCR beta chain appeared a single time. The antigen remains undetermined. CDR3 length: 13 residues. The germline gives CDR1 SGDLS, CDR2 YYNGEE. V shed 2 bases and J 6 bases; nucleotides not matched to a gene: 2. This sample is part of a study of T cell responses to AZD1222 COVID-19 vaccine. General study results and limits: Possibly, clonal diversity was underestimated; donors were largely white British and included more females.

The assay was immunoSEQ multiplex PCR, and TCRdb's table has in-frame clones only and misses some. The repertoire holds some 130,000 clones, with approximately 91% as singletons. Pooled samples include second doses given at about 4 or 12 weeks. This TCR came from an adult who received the AZD1222 COVID-19 vaccine. Sequencing was performed on peripheral blood, taken 28 days after the second AZD1222 dose. The rearrangement joins TRBV9 to TRBJ2-1; 7 bases match TRBD2. This CDR3 is CASSVTSVNEQFF. The CDR3 coding sequence is TGTGCCAGCAGCGTTACTAGCGTCAATGAGCAGTTCTTC.